These 4 T cell receptor beta chains originate from one sample sequenced in a study of CD8+ T cells in alopecia areata. Treatment meaning: oral pan-JAK inhibitor, 5-10 mg twice daily. Reverse transcribed after extraction, RNA yielded cDNA as the sequencing template. Sequencing used immunoSEQ multiplex PCR; TCRdb keeps in-frame clones, though not all of them. The data hold approximately 100,000 clones, with 60% observed a single time. The sample consisted of CD8+ T cells sorted from blood, taken at roughly week 58, from a patient treated with tofacitinib. The origin of the receptors is a human donor with alopecia areata.

This clone was counted a few times. V is TRBV14 and J is TRBJ2-2, with TRBD2 as a possible D gene (5 bases). CDR1 is SGHDN and CDR2 is FVKESK in the germline V gene. This CDR3 region has 13 residues. Trimming removed 1 base from V and 7 bases from J, with 7 bases in between. The CDR3 region is CASSQVGGGELFF. The CDR3 coding sequence is TGTGCCAGCAGCCAAGTAGGAGGCGGGGAGCTGTTTTTT.

The rearrangement joins TRBV5-1 to TRBJ1-3, with D maybe TRBD1 (6 bases). The CDR3 sequence is 15 residues long. Trimming removed 0 bases at V and 3 bases at J, with 10 bases between. Germline assignment: CDR1 SGHRS and CDR2 YFSETQ. CDR3 in DNA: TGCGCCAGCAGCTTGGACCAGGGGAGTGGAAACACCATATATTTT. Translated: CASSLDQGSGNTIYF.

The chain combines TRBV30 with TRBJ2-2, with D perhaps matching TRBD2 (6 bases). The length of the CDR3 is 15 residues. V was pared by 0 bases and J by 4 bases, with 12 bases between. Germline CDR1 reads GTSNPN; CDR2 reads SVGIG (reference sequence). The CDR3 protein is CAWSVWGVGTGELFF. In nucleotides, the CDR3 is TGTGCCTGGAGTGTATGGGGGGTGGGCACCGGGGAGCTGTTTTTT.

The chain joins TRBV27 to TRBJ1-1; a possible D gene is TRBD1 (6 bases). The length of the CDR3 is 12 residues. V lost 5 bases to trimming and J lost 8 bases, with 12 bases between them. Germline CDR1 MNHEY, CDR2 SMNVEV (reference sequence). The CDR3 loop is CASSIGQREAFF. CDR3 DNA sequence: TGTGCCAGCAGTATAGGACAGAGGGAAGCTTTCTTT.